Reported below is one T cell receptor (beta chain). The assay was immunoSEQ multiplex PCR, and TCRdb's table has in-frame clones only and misses some. The sample includes fewer than 400,000 clones, 67% of them seen just once. This entry is derived from a study of cytotoxic CD8 clonotypes in ibrutinib-treated CLL. Across the study: For this cohort, patients were approximately ten relapsed/refractory and 15 treatment-naive, while 17 to 18 were IGHV unmutated. Following a median roughly 12 months of treatment, with a range of 6 to 36, response samples were taken.

The V end was cut by 0 bases, the J end by 0 bases, with 18 bases between. The CDR3 has 19 residues. The germline CDR1 and CDR2 sequences are MGHRA and YSYEKL. The sequence was collected from a human donor with chronic lymphocytic leukemia. The specimen comprised PBMCs, sampled after 36 months of ibrutinib treatment. V and J are TRBV4-1 and TRBJ1-5; weak D call: TRBD1 (5 bases). The CDR3 region is CASSQEPQGGILSNQPQHF. The CDR3 DNA reads as TGCGCCAGCAGCCAAGAACCCCAGGGTGGGATACTTAGCAATCAGCCCCAGCATTTT.